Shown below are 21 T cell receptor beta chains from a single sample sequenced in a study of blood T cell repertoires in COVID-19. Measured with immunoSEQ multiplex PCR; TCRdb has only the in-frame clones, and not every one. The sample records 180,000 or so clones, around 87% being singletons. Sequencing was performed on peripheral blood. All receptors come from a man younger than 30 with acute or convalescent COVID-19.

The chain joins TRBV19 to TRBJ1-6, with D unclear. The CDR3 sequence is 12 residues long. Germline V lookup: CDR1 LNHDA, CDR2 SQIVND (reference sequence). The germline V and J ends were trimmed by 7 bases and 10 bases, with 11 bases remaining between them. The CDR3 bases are TGTGCCAGTAACTCCTTACCATCACCCCTCCACTTT. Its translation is CASNSLPSPLHF.

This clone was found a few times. CDR3 bases: TGTGCCAGCAGCTTGGACATCACAGATACGCAGTATTTT. Amino acid sequence: CASSLDITDTQYF. The chain recombines TRBV5-4 with TRBJ2-3; the D is unclear. Germline V lookup: CDR1 SGHNT, CDR2 YYREEE (reference sequence). The CDR3 runs to 13 residues. Trimming shortened V by 0 bases and J by 2 bases, and 4 bases separated the two germline ends. The complete variable domain, with remaining parts taken from reference TRBV5-4 and TRBJ2-3, reads ETGVTQSPTHLIKTRGQQVTLRCSSQSGHNTVSWYQQALGQGPQFIFQYYREEENGRGNFPPRFSGLQFPNYSSELNVNALELDDSALYLCASSLDITDTQYFGPGTRLTVL.

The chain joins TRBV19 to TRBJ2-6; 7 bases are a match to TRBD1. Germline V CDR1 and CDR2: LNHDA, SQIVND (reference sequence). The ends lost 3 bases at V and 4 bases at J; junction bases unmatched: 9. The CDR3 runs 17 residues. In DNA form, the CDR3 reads TGTGCCAGTAGTATGGCAGGGGGAATGCCGGGGGCCAACGTCCTGACTTTC. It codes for CASSMAGGMPGANVLTF.

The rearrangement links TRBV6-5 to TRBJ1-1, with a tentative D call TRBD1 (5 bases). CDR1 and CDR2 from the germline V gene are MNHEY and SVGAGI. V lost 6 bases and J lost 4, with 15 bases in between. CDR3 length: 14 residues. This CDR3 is CASSRTGGTTEAFF. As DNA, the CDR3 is TGTGCCAGCAGCCGAACCGGGGGGACCACTGAAGCTTTCTTT.

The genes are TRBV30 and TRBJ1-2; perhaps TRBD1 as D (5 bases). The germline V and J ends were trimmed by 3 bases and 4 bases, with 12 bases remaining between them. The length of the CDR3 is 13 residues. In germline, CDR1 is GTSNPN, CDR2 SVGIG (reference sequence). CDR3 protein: CAWSRQPTYGYTF. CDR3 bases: TGTGCCTGGAGCCGACAGCCGACCTATGGCTACACCTTC.

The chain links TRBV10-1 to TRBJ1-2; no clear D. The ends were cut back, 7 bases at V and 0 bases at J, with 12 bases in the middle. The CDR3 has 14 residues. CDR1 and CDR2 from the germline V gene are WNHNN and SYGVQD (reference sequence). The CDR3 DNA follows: TGCGCCAGCAACTGGGCACCGGCTAACTATGGCTACACCTTC. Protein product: CASNWAPANYGYTF.

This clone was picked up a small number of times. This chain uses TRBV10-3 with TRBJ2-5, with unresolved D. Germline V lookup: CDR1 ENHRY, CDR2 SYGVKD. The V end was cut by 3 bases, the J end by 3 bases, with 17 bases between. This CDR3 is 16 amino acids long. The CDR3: CAISDVTPTEKETQYF. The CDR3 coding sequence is TGTGCCATCAGTGATGTCACCCCCACGGAGAAAGAGACCCAGTACTTC.

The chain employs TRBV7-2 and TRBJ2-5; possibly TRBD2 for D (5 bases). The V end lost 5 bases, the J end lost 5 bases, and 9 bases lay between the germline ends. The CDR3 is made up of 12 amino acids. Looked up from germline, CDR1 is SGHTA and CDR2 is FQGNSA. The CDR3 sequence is CASSEGLETQYF. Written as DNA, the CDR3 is TGTGCCAGCAGCGAGGGCCTGGAGACCCAGTACTTC.

The CDR3 DNA follows: TGTGCCAGCAGTTCACAGGGGTCGGACTACAATGAGCAGTTCTTC. Translated: CASSSQGSDYNEQFF. The J gene is TRBJ2-1, the V gene TRBV6-5; 7 nucleotides agree with TRBD1. The trim removed 4 bases at V and 3 bases at J, leaving 6 bases unmatched. The CDR3 extends over 15 amino acids. CDR1 MNHEY and CDR2 SVGAGI come from the germline V gene.

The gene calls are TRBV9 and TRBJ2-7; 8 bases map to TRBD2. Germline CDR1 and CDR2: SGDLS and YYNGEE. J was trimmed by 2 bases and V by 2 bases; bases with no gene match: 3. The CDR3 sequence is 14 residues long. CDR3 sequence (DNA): TGTGCCAGCAGCGTCACTAGCGGAACCTACGAGCAGTACTTC. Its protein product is CASSVTSGTYEQYF.

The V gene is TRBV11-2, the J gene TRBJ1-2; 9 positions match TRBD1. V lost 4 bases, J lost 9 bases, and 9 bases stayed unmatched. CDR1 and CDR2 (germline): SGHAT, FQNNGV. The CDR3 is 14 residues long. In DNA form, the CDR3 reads TGTGCCAGCAGCTCCTCGACAGGGGGAGATCGCTACACCTTC. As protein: CASSSSTGGDRYTF.

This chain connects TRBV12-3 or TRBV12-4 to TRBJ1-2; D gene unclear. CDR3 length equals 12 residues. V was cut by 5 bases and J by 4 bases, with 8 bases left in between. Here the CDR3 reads CASSIDSYGYTF. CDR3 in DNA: TGTGCCAGCAGTATAGACTCCTATGGCTACACCTTC.

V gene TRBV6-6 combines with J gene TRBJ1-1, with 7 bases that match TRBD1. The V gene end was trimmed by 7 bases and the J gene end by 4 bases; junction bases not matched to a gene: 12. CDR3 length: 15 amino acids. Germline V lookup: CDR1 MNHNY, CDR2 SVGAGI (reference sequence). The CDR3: CASNDNRQGSTEAFF. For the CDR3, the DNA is TGTGCCAGCAACGATAACCGACAGGGTTCCACTGAAGCTTTCTTT.

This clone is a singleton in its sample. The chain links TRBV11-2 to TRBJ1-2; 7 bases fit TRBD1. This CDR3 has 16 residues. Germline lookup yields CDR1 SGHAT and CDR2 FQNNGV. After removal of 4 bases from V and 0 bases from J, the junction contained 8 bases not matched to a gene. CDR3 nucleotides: TGTGCCAGCAGCTCACAGGGGTTCGCGGCTAACTATGGCTACACCTTC. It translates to CASSSQGFAANYGYTF.

This CDR3 reads CASSLQPGEGEQFF. For the CDR3, the DNA is TGCGCCAGCAGCCTTCAGCCAGGGGAGGGTGAGCAGTTCTTC. V and J are TRBV5-1 and TRBJ2-1; D possibly corresponds to TRBD2 (7 bases). V lost 4 bases and J 9 bases, leaving 17 bases between the germline ends. The CDR3 covers 14 residues. Germline CDR1 reads SGHRS; CDR2 reads YFSETQ. Looking up the rest from reference TRBV5-1 and TRBJ2-1 gives the full variable domain: KAGVTQTPRYLIKTRGQQVTLSCSPISGHRSVSWYQQTPGQGLQFLFEYFSETQRNKGNFPGRFSGRQFSNSRSEMNVSTLELGDSALYLCASSLQPGEGEQFFGPGTRLTVL.

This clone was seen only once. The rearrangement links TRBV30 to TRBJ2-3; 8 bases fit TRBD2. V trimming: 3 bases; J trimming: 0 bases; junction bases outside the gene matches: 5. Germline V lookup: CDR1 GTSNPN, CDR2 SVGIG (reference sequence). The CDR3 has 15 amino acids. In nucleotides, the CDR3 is TGTGCCTGGAGCCCGGGGGGGGGCAGCACAGATACGCAGTATTTT. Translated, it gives CAWSPGGGSTDTQYF.

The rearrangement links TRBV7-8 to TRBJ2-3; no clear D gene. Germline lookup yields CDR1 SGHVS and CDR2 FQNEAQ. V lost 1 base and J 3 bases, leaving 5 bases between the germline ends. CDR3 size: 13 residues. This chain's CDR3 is CASSLVRTDTQYF. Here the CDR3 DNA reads TGTGCCAGCAGCTTAGTCAGGACAGATACGCAGTATTTT.

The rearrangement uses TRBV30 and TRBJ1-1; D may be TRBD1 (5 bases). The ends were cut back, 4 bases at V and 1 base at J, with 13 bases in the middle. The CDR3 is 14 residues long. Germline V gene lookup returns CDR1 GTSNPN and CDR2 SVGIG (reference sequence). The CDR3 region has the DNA TGTGCCTGGACCGTGGGGCGCCCGAACACTGAAGCTTTCTTT. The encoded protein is CAWTVGRPNTEAFF. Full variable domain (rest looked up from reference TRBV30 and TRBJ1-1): SQTIHQWPATLVQPVGSPLSLECTVEGTSNPNLYWYRQAAGRGLQLLFYSVGIGQISSEVPQNLSASRPQDRQFILSSKKLLLSDSGFYLCAWTVGRPNTEAFFGQGTRLTVV.

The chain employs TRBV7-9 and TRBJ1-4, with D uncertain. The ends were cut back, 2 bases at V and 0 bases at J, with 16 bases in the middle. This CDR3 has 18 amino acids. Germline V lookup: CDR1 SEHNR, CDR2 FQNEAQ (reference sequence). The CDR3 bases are TGTGCCAGCAGCTTACCCCGAGATTTAACTGCAACTAATGAAAAACTGTTTTTT. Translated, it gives CASSLPRDLTATNEKLFF.

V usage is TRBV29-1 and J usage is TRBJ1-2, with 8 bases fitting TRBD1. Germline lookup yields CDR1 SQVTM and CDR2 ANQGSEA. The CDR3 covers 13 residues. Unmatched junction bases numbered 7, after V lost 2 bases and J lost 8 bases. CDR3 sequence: CSVETQGARGYTF. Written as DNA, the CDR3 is TGCAGCGTTGAAACCCAGGGGGCGCGCGGCTACACCTTC. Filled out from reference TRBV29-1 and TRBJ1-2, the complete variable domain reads SAVISQKPSRDICQRGTSLTIQCQVDSQVTMMFWYRQQPGQSLTLIATANQGSEATYESGFVIDKFPISRPNLTFSTLTVSNMSPEDSSIYLCSVETQGARGYTFGSGTRLTVV.

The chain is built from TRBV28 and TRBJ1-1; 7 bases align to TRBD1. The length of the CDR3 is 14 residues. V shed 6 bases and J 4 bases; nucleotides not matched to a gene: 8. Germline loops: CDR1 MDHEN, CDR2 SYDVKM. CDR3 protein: CASRPPRDSTEAFF. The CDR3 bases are TGTGCCAGCAGACCCCCCCGGGACAGCACTGAAGCTTTCTTT.